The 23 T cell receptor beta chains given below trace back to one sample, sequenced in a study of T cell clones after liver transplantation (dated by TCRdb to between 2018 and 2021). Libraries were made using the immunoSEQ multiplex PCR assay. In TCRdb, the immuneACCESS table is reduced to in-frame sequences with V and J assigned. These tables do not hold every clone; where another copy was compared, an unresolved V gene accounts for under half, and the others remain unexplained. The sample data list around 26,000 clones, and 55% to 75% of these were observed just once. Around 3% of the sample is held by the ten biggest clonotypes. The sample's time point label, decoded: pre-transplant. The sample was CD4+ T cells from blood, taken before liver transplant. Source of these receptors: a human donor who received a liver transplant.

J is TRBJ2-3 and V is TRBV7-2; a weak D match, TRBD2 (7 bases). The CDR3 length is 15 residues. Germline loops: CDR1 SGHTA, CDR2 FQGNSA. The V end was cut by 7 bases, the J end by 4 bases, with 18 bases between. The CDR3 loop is CASNEGGRAADTQYF. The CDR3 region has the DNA TGTGCCAGCAACGAAGGGGGGAGGGCGGCAGATACGCAGTATTTT.

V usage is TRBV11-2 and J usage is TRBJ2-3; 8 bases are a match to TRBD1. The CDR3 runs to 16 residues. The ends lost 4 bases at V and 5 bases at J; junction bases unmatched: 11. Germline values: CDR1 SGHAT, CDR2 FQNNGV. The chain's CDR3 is CASSSWTGKTEDTQYF. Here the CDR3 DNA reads TGTGCCAGCAGCTCCTGGACAGGGAAAACGGAAGATACGCAGTATTTT.

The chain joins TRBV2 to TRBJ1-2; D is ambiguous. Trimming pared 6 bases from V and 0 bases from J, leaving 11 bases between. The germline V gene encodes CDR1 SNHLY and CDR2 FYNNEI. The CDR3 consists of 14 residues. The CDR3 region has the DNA TGTGCCAGCAGGAAAAATGTCGCTAACTATGGCTACACCTTC. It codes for CASRKNVANYGYTF.

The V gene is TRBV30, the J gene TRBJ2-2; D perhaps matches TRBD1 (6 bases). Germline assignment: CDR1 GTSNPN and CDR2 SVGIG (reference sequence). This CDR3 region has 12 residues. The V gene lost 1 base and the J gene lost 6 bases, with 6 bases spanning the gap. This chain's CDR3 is CAWSGTAGELFF. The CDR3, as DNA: TGTGCCTGGAGTGGGACAGCCGGGGAGCTGTTTTTT.

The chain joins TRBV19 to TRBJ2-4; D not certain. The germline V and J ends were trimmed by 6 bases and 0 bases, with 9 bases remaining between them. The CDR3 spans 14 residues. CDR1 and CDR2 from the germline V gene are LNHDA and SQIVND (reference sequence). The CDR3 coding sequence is TGTGCCAGTAGCAAAAGACTAGCCAAAAACATTCAGTACTTC. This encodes CASSKRLAKNIQYF.

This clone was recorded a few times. CDR3 region: CATQQGYSNQPQHF. The CDR3 DNA reads as TGTGCCACACAACAGGGCTATAGCAATCAGCCCCAGCATTTT. The V call is TRBV10-3, the J call TRBJ1-5; possible D gene TRBD1, 6 bases. Deletions cut 10 bases from V and 0 bases from J, with 13 bases between. The CDR3 length is 14 residues. Per the germline V gene, CDR1 is ENHRY and CDR2 is SYGVKD.

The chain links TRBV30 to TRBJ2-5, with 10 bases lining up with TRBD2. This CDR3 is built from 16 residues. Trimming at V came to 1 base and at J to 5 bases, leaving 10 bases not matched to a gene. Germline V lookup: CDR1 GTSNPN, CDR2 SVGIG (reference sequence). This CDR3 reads CAWSDRAGGHSETQYF. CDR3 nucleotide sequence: TGTGCCTGGAGTGACCGAGCGGGGGGGCATTCGGAGACCCAGTACTTC. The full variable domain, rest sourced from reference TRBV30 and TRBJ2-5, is SQTIHQWPATLVQPVGSPLSLECTVEGTSNPNLYWYRQAAGRGLQLLFYSVGIGQISSEVPQNLSASRPQDRQFILSSKKLLLSDSGFYLCAWSDRAGGHSETQYFGPGTRLLVL.

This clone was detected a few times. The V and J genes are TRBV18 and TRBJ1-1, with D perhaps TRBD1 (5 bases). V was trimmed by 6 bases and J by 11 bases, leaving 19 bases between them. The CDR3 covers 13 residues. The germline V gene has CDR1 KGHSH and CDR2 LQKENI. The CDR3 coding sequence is TGTGCCAGCTCCTACTCCCGGGACCGTGAGGCTTTCTTT. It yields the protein CASSYSRDREAFF.

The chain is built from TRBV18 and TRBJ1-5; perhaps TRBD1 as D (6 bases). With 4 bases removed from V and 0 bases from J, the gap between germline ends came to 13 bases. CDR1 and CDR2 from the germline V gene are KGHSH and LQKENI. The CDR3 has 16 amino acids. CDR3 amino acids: CASSQGGGYSNQPQHF. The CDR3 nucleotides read TGTGCCAGCTCACAGGGAGGGGGTTATAGCAATCAGCCCCAGCATTTT.

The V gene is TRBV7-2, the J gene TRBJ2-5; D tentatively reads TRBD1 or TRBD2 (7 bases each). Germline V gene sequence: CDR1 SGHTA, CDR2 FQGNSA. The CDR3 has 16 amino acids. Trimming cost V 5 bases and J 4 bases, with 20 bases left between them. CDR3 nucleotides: TGTGCCAGCAGCCGACAGGGTACGGGGAGGGGAGAGACCCAGTACTTC. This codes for CASSRQGTGRGETQYF.

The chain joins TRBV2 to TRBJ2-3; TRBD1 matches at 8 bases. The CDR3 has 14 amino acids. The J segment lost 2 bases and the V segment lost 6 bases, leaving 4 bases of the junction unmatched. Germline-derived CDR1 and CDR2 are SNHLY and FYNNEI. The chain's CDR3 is CASSPGQATDTQYF. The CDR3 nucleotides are TGTGCCAGCAGCCCGGGACAGGCCACAGATACGCAGTATTTT. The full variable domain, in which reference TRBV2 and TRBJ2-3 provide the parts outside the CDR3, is EPEVTQTPSHQVTQMGQEVILRCVPISNHLYFYWYRQILGQKVEFLVSFYNNEISEKSEIFDDQFSVERPDGSNFTLKIRSTKLEDSAMYFCASSPGQATDTQYFGPGTRLTVL.

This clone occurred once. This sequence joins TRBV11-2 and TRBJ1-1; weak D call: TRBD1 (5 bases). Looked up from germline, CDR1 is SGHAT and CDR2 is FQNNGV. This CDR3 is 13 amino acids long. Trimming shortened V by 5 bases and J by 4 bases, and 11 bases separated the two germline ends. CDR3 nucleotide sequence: TGTGCCAGCAGCGAGGGACGAGCCACTGAAGCTTTCTTT. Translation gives CASSEGRATEAFF.

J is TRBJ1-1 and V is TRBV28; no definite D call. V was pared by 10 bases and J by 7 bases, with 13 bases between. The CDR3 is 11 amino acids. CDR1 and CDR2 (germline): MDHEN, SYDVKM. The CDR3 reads CATTRWLEAFF. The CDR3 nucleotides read TGTGCCACCACTAGGTGGCTTGAAGCTTTCTTT.

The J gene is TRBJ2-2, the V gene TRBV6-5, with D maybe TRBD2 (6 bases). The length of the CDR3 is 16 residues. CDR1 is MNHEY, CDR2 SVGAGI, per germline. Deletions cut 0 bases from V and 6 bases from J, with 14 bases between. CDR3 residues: CASSYSIGREAGELFF. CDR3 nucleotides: TGTGCCAGCAGTTACTCGATAGGAAGGGAGGCCGGGGAGCTGTTTTTT.

CDR3 sequence reads: CASRPTGSEAGELFF. The CDR3 region has the DNA TGTGCCAGCAGACCCACAGGGTCTGAGGCCGGGGAGCTGTTTTTT. This sequence joins TRBV6-6 and TRBJ2-2; D may be TRBD1 (6 bases). With 6 bases removed from V and 6 bases from J, the gap between germline ends came to 17 bases. This CDR3 contains 15 residues. Germline CDR1 and CDR2: MNHNY and SVGAGI (reference sequence).

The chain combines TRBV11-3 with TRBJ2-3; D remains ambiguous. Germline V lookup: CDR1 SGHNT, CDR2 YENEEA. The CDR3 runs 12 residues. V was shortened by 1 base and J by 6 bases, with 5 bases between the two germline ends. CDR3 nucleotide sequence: TGTGCCAGCAGCTTAGTCGGCGATACGCAGTATTTT. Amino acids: CASSLVGDTQYF.

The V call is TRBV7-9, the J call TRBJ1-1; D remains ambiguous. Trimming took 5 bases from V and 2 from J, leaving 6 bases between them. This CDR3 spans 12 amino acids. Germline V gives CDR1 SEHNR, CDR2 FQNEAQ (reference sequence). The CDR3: CASSEHNTEAFF. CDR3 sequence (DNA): TGTGCCAGCAGCGAGCATAACACTGAAGCTTTCTTT. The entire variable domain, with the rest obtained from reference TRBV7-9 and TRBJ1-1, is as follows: DTGVSQNPRHKITKRGQNVTFRCDPISEHNRLYWYRQTLGQGPEFLTYFQNEAQLEKSRLLSDRFSAERPKGSFSTLEIQRTEQGDSAMYLCASSEHNTEAFFGQGTRLTVV.

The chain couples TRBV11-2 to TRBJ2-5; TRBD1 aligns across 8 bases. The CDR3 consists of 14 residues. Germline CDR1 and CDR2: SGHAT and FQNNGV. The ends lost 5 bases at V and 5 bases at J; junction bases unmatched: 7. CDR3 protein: CASSRNQGAETQYF. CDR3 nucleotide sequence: TGTGCCAGCAGCCGAAACCAGGGGGCTGAGACCCAGTACTTC. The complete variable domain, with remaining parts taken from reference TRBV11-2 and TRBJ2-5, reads EAGVAQSPRYKIIEKRQSVAFWCNPISGHATLYWYQQILGQGPKLLIQFQNNGVVDDSQLPKDRFSAERLKGVDSTLKIQPAKLEDSAVYLCASSRNQGAETQYFGPGTRLLVL.

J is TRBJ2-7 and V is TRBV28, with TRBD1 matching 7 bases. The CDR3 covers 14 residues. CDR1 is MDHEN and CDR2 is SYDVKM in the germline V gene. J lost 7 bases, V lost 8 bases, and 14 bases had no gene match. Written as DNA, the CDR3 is TGTGCCAGCTTCCCAGGACAGGTATTTTATGAGCAGTACTTC. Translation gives CASFPGQVFYEQYF.

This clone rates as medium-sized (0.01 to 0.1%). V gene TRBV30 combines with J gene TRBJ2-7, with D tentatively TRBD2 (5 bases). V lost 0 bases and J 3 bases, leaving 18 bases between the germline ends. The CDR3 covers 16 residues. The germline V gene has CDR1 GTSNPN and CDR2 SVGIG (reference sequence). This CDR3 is CAWSVGRSVGSYEQYF. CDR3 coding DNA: TGTGCCTGGAGTGTCGGCAGGAGCGTTGGGAGCTACGAGCAGTACTTC.

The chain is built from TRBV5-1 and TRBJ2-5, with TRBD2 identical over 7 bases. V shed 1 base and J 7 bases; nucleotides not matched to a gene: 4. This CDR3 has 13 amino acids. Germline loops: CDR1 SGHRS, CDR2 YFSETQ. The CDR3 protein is CASSLRGDGTQYF. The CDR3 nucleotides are TGCGCCAGCAGCTTGCGGGGGGACGGGACCCAGTACTTC.

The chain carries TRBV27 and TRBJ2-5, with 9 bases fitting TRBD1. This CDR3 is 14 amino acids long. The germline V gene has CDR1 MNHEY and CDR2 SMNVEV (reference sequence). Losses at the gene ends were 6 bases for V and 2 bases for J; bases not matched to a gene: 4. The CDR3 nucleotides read TGTGCCAGCAGCCGGGACAGGGCGCAAGAGACCCAGTACTTC. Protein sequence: CASSRDRAQETQYF.

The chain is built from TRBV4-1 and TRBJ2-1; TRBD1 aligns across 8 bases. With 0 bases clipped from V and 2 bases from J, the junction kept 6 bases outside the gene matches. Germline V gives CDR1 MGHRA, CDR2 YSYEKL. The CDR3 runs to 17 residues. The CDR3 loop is CASSQDRQGAAYNEQFF. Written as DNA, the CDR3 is TGCGCCAGCAGCCAAGATCGCCAGGGGGCGGCCTACAATGAGCAGTTCTTC.